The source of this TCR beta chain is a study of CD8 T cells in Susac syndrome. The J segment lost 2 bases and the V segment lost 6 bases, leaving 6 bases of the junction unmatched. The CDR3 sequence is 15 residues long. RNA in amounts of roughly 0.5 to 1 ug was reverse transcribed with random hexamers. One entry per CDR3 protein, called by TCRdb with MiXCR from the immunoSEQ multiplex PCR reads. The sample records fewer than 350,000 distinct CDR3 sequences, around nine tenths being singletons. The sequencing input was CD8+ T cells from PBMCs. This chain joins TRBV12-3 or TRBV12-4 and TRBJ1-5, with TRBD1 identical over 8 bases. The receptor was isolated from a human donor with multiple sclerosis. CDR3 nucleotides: TGTGCCAGCAGACAGACAGGGGAAGGCAATCAGCCCCAGCATTTT. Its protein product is CASRQTGEGNQPQHF.